The rows below give T cell receptor beta chains drawn from one sample of a study of shared clonotypes between healthy human individuals. Data came from immunoSEQ multiplex PCR; TCRdb stores just in-frame clones and leaves some out. Of about 2 million clones in the sample, about 95% were seen once. Sample: naive CD8+ T cells sorted from blood. The receptors stem from a man between 18 and 29 years old in good health. Each CDR3 is given with its conserved first and last residue. A D gene is named only where the DNA matches it firmly. Where a row states a size, it is once, few, many or the class of an expanded clone; other rows omit it.

j_call: TRBJ2-5
clone_size: -
v_call: TRBV5-4
d_call: -
cdr3_nt: TGTGCCAGCAGCTTGGACCGGGACTACCAAGAGACCCAGTACTTC
cdr3_aa: CASSLDRDYQETQYF

j_call: TRBJ1-2
clone_size: once
v_call: TRBV29-1
d_call: -
cdr3_nt: -
cdr3_aa: CSVNGGAGYGCTF

j_call: TRBJ1-4
clone_size: -
v_call: TRBV7-9
d_call: -
cdr3_nt: TGTGCCAGCAGCTTCGGGGGGGAAAAACTGTTTTTT
cdr3_aa: CASSFGGEKLFF

j_call: TRBJ2-1
clone_size: -
v_call: TRBV9
d_call: -
cdr3_nt: TGTGCCAGCAGCGCCCCCGGCTCCTACAATGAGCAGTTCTTC
cdr3_aa: CASSAPGSYNEQFF

j_call: TRBJ1-1
clone_size: -
v_call: TRBV5-6
d_call: TRBD1
cdr3_nt: TGTGCCAGCAGCCTTCGGGACAGGGGAATTCTTACTGAAGCTTTCTTT
cdr3_aa: CASSLRDRGILTEAFF

j_call: TRBJ2-1
clone_size: -
v_call: TRBV11-2
d_call: -
cdr3_nt: TGTGCCAGCGGGGGCAATGAGCAGTTCTTC
cdr3_aa: CASGGNEQFF

j_call: TRBJ2-5
clone_size: -
v_call: TRBV6-5
d_call: -
cdr3_nt: TGTGCCAGCAGTTCAGAGACAGTGATCCAAGAGACCCAGTACTTC
cdr3_aa: CASSSETVIQETQYF

j_call: TRBJ1-2
clone_size: -
v_call: TRBV13
d_call: -
cdr3_nt: TGTGCCAGCAGCTTAGGAACCAGGGGAGGGGATGGCTACACCTTC
cdr3_aa: CASSLGTRGGDGYTF

j_call: TRBJ2-7
clone_size: -
v_call: TRBV7-9
d_call: TRBD1
cdr3_nt: TGTGCCAGCAGTGACCGGGACAGGGCCCACGAGCAGTACTTC
cdr3_aa: CASSDRDRAHEQYF

j_call: TRBJ2-1
clone_size: -
v_call: TRBV6-5
d_call: TRBD2
cdr3_nt: TGTGCCAGCAGCTGGACTAGCGTAAATGAGCAGTTCTTC
cdr3_aa: CASSWTSVNEQFF

j_call: TRBJ2-1
clone_size: -
v_call: TRBV27
d_call: -
cdr3_nt: TGTGCCAGCAGTCCCCGGGCCCTCATGGGAAATGAGCAGTTCTTC
cdr3_aa: CASSPRALMGNEQFF

j_call: TRBJ2-5
clone_size: -
v_call: TRBV7-9
d_call: TRBD2
cdr3_nt: TGTGCCAGCAGCACAACTGCCCGGGGGGTTCAAGAGACCCAGTACTTC
cdr3_aa: CASSTTARGVQETQYF